A selection of T cell receptor beta chains follows, all from one sample in a study of vaccination and CD4 T cells after COVID-19. For these TCRs, the target antigens are not known. TCRdb re-derived calls from the PCR reads in MiXCR, one entry per CDR3 protein. The sample records around 20,000 distinct CDR3 sequences, approximately 52% being singletons. Sequenced input: CD4+ T cells from blood, cultured in vitro. Receptors originate from a human donor who had recovered from COVID-19. Both conserved end residues are part of each CDR3. D genes are given only for firm matches. Clone size is given for some rows only: seen once, a few or many times, or a class if the clone is expanded.

j_call d_call v_call clone_size cdr3_aa cdr3_nt
TRBJ2-5 TRBD2 TRBV6-1 once CASSEALAGGETQYF TGTGCCAGCAGTGAAGCACTAGCGGGAGGAGAGACCCAGTACTTC
TRBJ2-3 TRBD2 TRBV18 . CASSRGLAGTSTDTQYF TGTGCCAGCTCACGAGGACTAGCAGGAACTAGCACAGATACGCAGTATTTT
TRBJ1-1 . TRBV2 . CASRARDTEAFF TGTGCCAGCAGAGCCAGGGACACTGAAGCTTTCTTT
TRBJ2-1 . TRBV4-3 . CASSQDLASHNEQFF TGCGCCAGCAGCCAAGATTTGGCTAGCCACAATGAGCAGTTCTTC
TRBJ2-7 TRBD2 TRBV20-1 once CSARDPGTSGTYEQYF TGCAGTGCTAGAGACCCCGGGACTAGCGGGACCTACGAGCAGTACTTC
TRBJ2-7 TRBD1 TRBV28 . CASSEAGQGSYEQYF TGTGCCAGCAGTGAGGCGGGACAGGGCTCCTACGAGCAGTACTTC
TRBJ2-3 TRBD2 TRBV20-1 . CSARDLTSGGSTDTQYF TGCAGTGCTAGAGATCTTACTAGCGGGGGAAGCACAGATACGCAGTATTTT
TRBJ2-7 . TRBV20-1 . CSARDGQRPAHF TGCAGTGCTAGAGATGGACAGCGTCCGGCGCACTTC
TRBJ1-3 . TRBV11-3 few CASSYISGNTIYF TGTGCCAGCAGCTATATCTCTGGAAACACCATATATTTT
TRBJ1-3 . TRBV6-1 . CASLQDSGNTIYF TGTGCCAGCCTCCAAGACTCTGGAAACACCATATATTTT
TRBJ2-7 TRBD1 TRBV12-3/TRBV12-4 . CASRNRDSIAQYF TGTGCCAGCAGGAACCGGGACAGCATAGCGCAGTACTTC
TRBJ2-7 . TRBV19 . CASGKGVGEQYF TGTGCCAGCGGAAAAGGGGTAGGCGAGCAGTACTTC
TRBJ1-6 TRBD1 TRBV4-1 . CASSHADRDYSPLHF TGCGCCAGCAGCCATGCCGACAGGGATTATTCACCCCTCCACTTT
TRBJ1-3 TRBD1 TRBV25-1 . CASSGDSSGNTIYF TGTGCCAGCAGTGGGGACAGCTCTGGAAACACCATATATTTT
TRBJ2-6 . TRBV7-2 few CASSLQRASGANVLTF TGTGCCAGCAGCTTACAGCGGGCTTCTGGGGCCAACGTCCTGACTTTC
TRBJ2-1 TRBD2 TRBV19 . CASSRSGGAYNEQFF TGTGCCAGTAGTCGTAGCGGGGGGGCCTACAATGAGCAGTTCTTC
TRBJ2-5 TRBD2 TRBV6-2/TRBV6-3 few CASSYPPTSGEETQYF TGTGCCAGCAGTTACCCGCCGACTAGCGGGGAAGAGACCCAGTACTTC
TRBJ2-7 . TRBV7-6 . CASSLAIAYEQYF TGTGCCAGCAGTCTAGCGATAGCCTACGAGCAGTACTTC
TRBJ2-1 TRBD2 TRBV19 few CASSTGGPYNEQFF TGTGCCAGTAGTACGGGGGGGCCCTACAATGAGCAGTTCTTC
TRBJ1-2 . TRBV6-2/TRBV6-3 . CASSTYLGGYTF TGTGCCAGCAGTACTTACTTGGGGGGCTACACCTTC
TRBJ2-2 TRBD2 TRBV2 . CASSPGTSWRTGELFF TGTGCCAGCAGCCCCGGGACTAGTTGGCGCACCGGGGAGCTGTTTTTT
TRBJ1-1 . TRBV7-9 . CASSLAPAGYTEAFF TGTGCCAGCAGCTTAGCGCCGGCAGGGTACACTGAAGCTTTCTTT
TRBJ1-3 TRBD1 TRBV28 . CASIDRGSVDTIYF TGTGCCAGCATAGACAGGGGCTCGGTCGACACCATATATTTT
TRBJ1-6 . TRBV15 few CATSRDPGLRDSPLHF TGTGCCACCAGCAGAGACCCGGGTTTACGGGATTCACCCCTCCACTTT
TRBJ2-7 . TRBV5-4 . CASSLQMGSYEQYF TGTGCCAGCAGCTTGCAGATGGGTTCCTACGAGCAGTACTTC
TRBJ2-7 . TRBV5-1 . CASSLPSYEQYF TGCGCCAGCAGCTTGCCCTCCTACGAGCAGTACTTC
TRBJ2-5 . TRBV7-3 . CASSPGGLEETQYF TGTGCCAGCAGCCCCGGGGGCCTGGAAGAGACCCAGTACTTC
TRBJ2-3 TRBD2 TRBV10-2 . CASRCRQRELPDTQYF TGCGCCAGCAGATGCCGACAGCGGGAGCTCCCAGATACGCAGTATTTT
TRBJ2-1 TRBD2 TRBV5-4 . CASSLDRAGGGDEQFF TGTGCCAGCAGCTTGGATCGAGCGGGAGGGGGAGATGAGCAGTTCTTC